The sequence of this TCR beta chain was determined in a study of human thymus T cells. General study points: Overlap was high between thymic repertoires from unrelated individuals, as reported in related research. Thymic and blood repertoires appeared to display a bias in their usage of V and J genes.

Using immunoSEQ multiplex PCR, the repertoire was profiled, and TCRdb retains in-frame clones only, with some absent. The repertoire holds some 130,000 clones, with about 93% as singletons. Per the germline V gene, CDR1 is SGHTA and CDR2 is FQGNSA. The CDR3 sequence is 18 residues long. V shed 5 bases, J shed 4 bases, and the junction held 10 bases outside the gene matches. The source of the thymus tissue was resections taken during corrective heart surgery. Donation was from healthy Finnish infants who were having corrective surgery that addressed congenital heart defects. Comment on this clone: What it binds is unknown.

This chain connects TRBV7-2 to TRBJ2-3; 15 bases are a match to TRBD2. The origin of this receptor is a boy under two years old with a congenital heart defect but otherwise immunologically healthy. The sample consisted of thymus tissue. CDR3 in amino acids: CASSPGTSGGKVADTQYF. The DNA for the CDR3 is TGTGCCAGCAGCCCAGGGACTAGCGGGGGGAAGGTAGCAGATACGCAGTATTTT.